One sample yielded the 21 T cell receptor beta chains listed below, sequenced in a study of cytomegalovirus exposure and HLA in healthy donors. PCR involved 60 Vbeta and 13 Jbeta primers. Sequenced by immunoSEQ multiplex PCR; TCRdb stores in-frame clones only, minus some. The sample has about 200,000 clones, about 80% seen once. Specimen: PBMCs. The source is a woman between 40 and 55 years old in good health and CMV-seronegative.

This clone was picked up a small number of times. This sequence joins TRBV6-5 and TRBJ1-1; 12 bases fit TRBD1. This CDR3 has 15 amino acids. Germline V lookup: CDR1 MNHEY, CDR2 SVGAGI. With 6 bases clipped from V and 4 bases from J, the junction kept 6 bases outside the gene matches. The CDR3 DNA follows: TGTGCCAGCAGAACCGGGACAGGGGGCGGCACTGAAGCTTTCTTT. As protein: CASRTGTGGGTEAFF.

V gene TRBV13 combines with J gene TRBJ2-1; 8 bases line up with TRBD2. The germline V gene has CDR1 PRHDT and CDR2 FYEKMQ (reference sequence). V gave up 5 bases and J gave up 4 bases; unmatched junction bases: 10. The CDR3 covers 16 residues. The CDR3 bases are TGTGCCAGCAGCCCCCGGAATGCGGGGGGTTACAATGAGCAGTTCTTC. Its protein product is CASSPRNAGGYNEQFF.

J is TRBJ2-6 and V is TRBV7-9, with TRBD1 as a possible D gene (6 bases). Looked up from germline, CDR1 is SEHNR and CDR2 is FQNEAQ (reference sequence). The V end was cut by 4 bases, the J end by 0 bases, with 10 bases between. The CDR3 contains 16 residues. The CDR3 loop reads CASSSTGGSGANVLTF. Written as DNA, the CDR3 is TGTGCCAGCAGCTCGACAGGAGGCTCTGGGGCCAACGTCCTGACTTTC.

The gene calls are TRBV30 and TRBJ1-1, with 10 bases that match TRBD1. The germline V gene has CDR1 GTSNPN and CDR2 SVGIG (reference sequence). This CDR3 comprises 14 residues. V shed 3 bases, J shed 8 bases, and the junction held 9 bases outside the gene matches. CDR3 coding DNA: TGTGCCTGGAGAGCCGGGACAGGGGAGGTCGAAGCTTTCTTT. Its protein is CAWRAGTGEVEAFF. The variable domain in full, completed from reference TRBV30 and TRBJ1-1, reads SQTIHQWPATLVQPVGSPLSLECTVEGTSNPNLYWYRQAAGRGLQLLFYSVGIGQISSEVPQNLSASRPQDRQFILSSKKLLLSDSGFYLCAWRAGTGEVEAFFGQGTRLTVV.

About this clone: A junction boundary mismatches the germline segment, possibly from a read error. J is TRBJ2-6 and V is TRBV15; D is ambiguous. Germline V CDR1 and CDR2: LNHNV, YYDKDF (reference sequence). This CDR3 spans 15 amino acids. The CDR3 nucleotides are TGTGCCACCGGCAGGTCTAGCTCTGGGGCCAACGTCCTGACTTTC. This encodes CATGRSSSGANVLTF.

This sequence joins TRBV7-8 and TRBJ2-2; no reliable D call. V lost 1 base and J lost 7, with 16 bases in between. CDR3 length: 16 amino acids. Per the germline V gene, CDR1 is SGHVS and CDR2 is FQNEAQ. CDR3 nucleotides: TGTGCCAGCAGCTTAGGGAGCCTGGGTGCCAGCGGGGAGCTGTTTTTT. Its translation: CASSLGSLGASGELFF.

The table lists this clone with a count of one. Germline is not matched at one junction end, which may reflect a read error. This chain connects TRBV7-3 to TRBJ2-1; D unresolved. CDR1 SGHTA and CDR2 FQGTGA come from the germline V gene. The CDR3 has 13 amino acids. DNA for the CDR3: TGCGCCAGCAGCTCAGACTCCTACAATGAGCAGTTCTTC. Amino acids: CASSSDSYNEQFF.

The chain is built from TRBV6-1 and TRBJ2-7; 10 bases agree with TRBD2. Per germline, CDR1 MNHNS and CDR2 SASEGT. V shed 1 base, J shed 6 bases, and the junction held 12 bases outside the gene matches. The CDR3 is 17 residues long. The CDR3 nucleotides read TGTGCCAGCAGTGAAGGGGCTAGCGGGAGCACTAATCCCGAGCAGTACTTC. It translates to CASSEGASGSTNPEQYF.

This clone turned up a few times. The genes are TRBV7-2 and TRBJ1-3; unclear D gene. V lost 2 bases to trimming and J lost 0 bases, with 5 bases between them. The germline CDR1 and CDR2 sequences are SGHTA and FQGNSA. The CDR3 length is 14 residues. The CDR3 bases are TGTGCCAGCAGCTTAACAGCCTCTGGAAACACCATATATTTT. This translates into CASSLTASGNTIYF. Together with reference TRBV7-2 and TRBJ1-3, the CDR3 gives the full variable domain: GAGVSQSPSNKVTEKGKDVELRCDPISGHTALYWYRQSLGQGLEFLIYFQGNSAPDKSGLPSDRFSAERTGGSVSTLTIQRTQQEDSAVYLCASSLTASGNTIYFGEGSWLTVV.

CDR3 in amino acids: CAWGQALANYGYTF. The CDR3 DNA is TGTGCCTGGGGACAGGCCCTTGCTAACTATGGCTACACCTTC. The rearrangement links TRBV30 to TRBJ1-2; the match to TRBD1 covers 7 bases. The germline CDR1 and CDR2 sequences are GTSNPN and SVGIG (reference sequence). The CDR3 spans 14 residues. Losses at the gene ends were 5 bases for V and 0 bases for J; bases not matched to a gene: 6.

This rearrangement joins TRBV27 to TRBJ2-5; TRBD1 agrees at 8 bases. The end of the DNA fits TRBJ2-7 better, so the J call may be wrong. There are 13 residues in the CDR3. Germline values: CDR1 MNHEY, CDR2 SMNVEV (reference sequence). CDR3 protein: CASGWTGTYEQYF. The CDR3 DNA reads as TGTGCCAGCGGATGGACAGGGACCTACGAGCAGTACTTC.

This clone appeared a few times. The genes are TRBV7-2 and TRBJ1-2, with TRBD1 as a possible D gene (6 bases). The CDR3 totals 13 residues. Looked up from germline, CDR1 is SGHTA and CDR2 is FQGNSA. V lost 5 bases, J lost 2 bases, and 9 bases lay in between. The CDR3 is CASSGTGNYGYTF. The CDR3 bases are TGTGCCAGCAGCGGAACAGGGAACTATGGCTACACCTTC.

The V call is TRBV7-9, the J call TRBJ1-1; a possible D gene is TRBD1 (6 bases). The CDR3 length is 15 residues. Germline loops: CDR1 SEHNR, CDR2 FQNEAQ (reference sequence). V lost 7 bases, J lost 5 bases, and 20 bases lay in between. The CDR3 nucleotides are TGTGCCAGCACCCCCCAAGGGGGGGAGTCGACTGAAGCTTTCTTT. It encodes CASTPQGGESTEAFF.

The J gene is TRBJ2-3, the V gene TRBV6-5; 9 bases are shared with TRBD2. The V segment lost 4 bases and the J segment 7 bases; nucleotides outside the gene matches: 9. The V gene's germline CDR1 is MNHEY and CDR2 SVGAGI. CDR3 length equals 15 residues. For the CDR3, the DNA is TGTGCCAGCAGTTCCTCCGCAGCGGGAGGAAATACGCAGTATTTT. Translating it yields CASSSSAAGGNTQYF.

The chain uses TRBV5-1 and TRBJ1-3; D is perhaps TRBD1 (6 bases). The V end was cut by 4 bases, the J end by 8 bases, with 16 bases between. Germline V gives CDR1 SGHRS, CDR2 YFSETQ. The length of the CDR3 is 14 residues. This chain's CDR3 is CASSLPDRTHTIYF. CDR3 nucleotide sequence: TGCGCCAGCAGCCTCCCCGACAGGACCCACACCATATATTTT.

The V call is TRBV7-2, the J call TRBJ1-1; D possibly corresponds to TRBD1 (5 bases). V was pared by 5 bases and J by 11 bases, with 30 bases between. The CDR3 is made up of 17 amino acids. Looked up from germline, CDR1 is SGHTA and CDR2 is FQGNSA. The CDR3 sequence is CASSRRGLRWRSGGAFF. The DNA of the CDR3 is TGTGCCAGCAGCCGTCGGGGACTCAGATGGAGGTCGGGGGGTGCTTTCTTT.

This sequence joins TRBV7-2 and TRBJ1-4, with 7 bases that match TRBD1. This CDR3 is built from 15 residues. Germline loops: CDR1 SGHTA, CDR2 FQGNSA. The J segment lost 6 bases and the V segment lost 5 bases, leaving 9 bases of the junction unmatched. The CDR3 spells CASSATGVIDEKLFF. CDR3 nucleotides: TGTGCCAGCAGCGCCACAGGGGTTATTGATGAAAAACTGTTTTTT.

This clone has a single count. The chain employs TRBV7-2 and TRBJ2-3, with 9 nucleotides matching TRBD2. The CDR3 length is 16 residues. The V and J ends lost 3 bases and 6 bases, in that order; junction bases with no gene match: 10. Germline CDR1 is SGHTA and CDR2 is FQGNSA. CDR3 sequence reads: CASSFLGAGGLDTQYF. The DNA of the CDR3 is TGTGCCAGCAGCTTTTTGGGAGCGGGAGGTCTCGATACGCAGTATTTT.

This chain connects TRBV30 to TRBJ2-3, with TRBD1 matching 10 bases. The CDR3 runs to 13 residues. From germline, CDR1 is GTSNPN and CDR2 SVGIG (reference sequence). The V and J ends lost 8 bases and 3 bases, in that order; junction bases with no gene match: 5. CDR3 residues: CASRDRGTDTQYF. In DNA form, the CDR3 reads TGTGCCAGCCGGGACAGGGGTACAGATACGCAGTATTTT.

The chain is built from TRBV5-6 and TRBJ1-1; TRBD1 matches at 7 bases. This CDR3 is built from 11 residues. CDR1 is SGHDT and CDR2 is YYEEEE in the germline V gene. V was pared by 6 bases and J by 11 bases, with 7 bases of the junction left unmatched. The CDR3 sequence is CASTQGGSAFF. The CDR3 DNA sequence: TGTGCCAGCACCCAGGGGGGCTCGGCTTTCTTT.

The genes are TRBV6-6 and TRBJ1-1; TRBD1 is a possible D gene (6 bases). V was trimmed by 4 bases and J by 11 bases, leaving 17 bases between them. CDR1 is MNHNY and CDR2 is SVGAGI in the germline V gene (reference sequence). The CDR3 has 13 amino acids. The CDR3 sequence: CASSFSQGEEAFF. In DNA, the CDR3 is TGTGCCAGCAGTTTCTCACAGGGCGAGGAGGCTTTCTTT.